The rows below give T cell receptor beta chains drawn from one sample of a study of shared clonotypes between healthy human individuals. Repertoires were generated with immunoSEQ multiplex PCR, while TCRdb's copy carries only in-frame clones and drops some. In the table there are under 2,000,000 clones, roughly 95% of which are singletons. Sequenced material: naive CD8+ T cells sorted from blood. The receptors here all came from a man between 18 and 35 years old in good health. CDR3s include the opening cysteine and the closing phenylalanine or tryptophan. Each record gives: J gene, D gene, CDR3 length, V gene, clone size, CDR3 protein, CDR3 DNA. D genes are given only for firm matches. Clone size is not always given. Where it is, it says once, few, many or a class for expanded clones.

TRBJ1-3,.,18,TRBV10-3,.,CAISESRNRVDPGNTIYF,TGTGCCATCAGTGAGTCTAGGAACAGGGTTGATCCTGGAAACACCATATATTTT
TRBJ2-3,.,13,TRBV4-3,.,CASSHLVEDTQYF,TGCGCCAGCAGCCATCTCGTTGAAGATACGCAGTATTTT
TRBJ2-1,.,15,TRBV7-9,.,CASSPRAGIYNEQFF,TGTGCCAGCAGCCCAAGGGCAGGTATCTACAATGAGCAGTTCTTC
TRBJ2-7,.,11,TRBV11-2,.,CASSLVGEQYF,TGTGCCAGCAGCTTGGTTGGGGAGCAGTACTTC
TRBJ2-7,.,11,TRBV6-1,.,CASRLGPEQYF,TGTGCCAGCAGGTTAGGACCCGAGCAGTACTTC
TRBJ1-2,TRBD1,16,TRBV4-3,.,CASSQAPGTGGYGYTF,TGCGCCAGCAGCCAAGCCCCAGGGACAGGGGGCTATGGCTACACCTTC
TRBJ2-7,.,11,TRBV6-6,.,CASSYIYEQYF,TGTGCCAGCAGTTACATCTACGAGCAGTACTTC
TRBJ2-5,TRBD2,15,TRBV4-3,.,CASSQEEGGLETQYF,TGCGCCAGCAGCCAAGAGGAGGGAGGGTTAGAGACCCAGTACTTC
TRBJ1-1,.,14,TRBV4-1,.,CASSQDRELFEAFF,TGCGCCAGCAGCCAAGATAGGGAATTATTTGAAGCTTTCTTT
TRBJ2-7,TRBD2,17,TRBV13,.,CASSSMPGLGLSHEQYF,TGTGCCAGCAGCTCAATGCCCGGACTAGGACTTAGCCACGAGCAGTACTTC
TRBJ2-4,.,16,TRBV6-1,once,CASSEALTGAKNIQYF,TGTGCCAGCAGTGAAGCGTTGACAGGAGCCAAAAACATTCAGTACTTC
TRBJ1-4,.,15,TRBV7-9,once,CASSFVGHSDKKLFF,TGTGCCAGCAGCTTCGTGGGACACTCAGACAAAAAACTGTTTTTT
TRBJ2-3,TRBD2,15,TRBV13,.,CASSSLAGSTDTQYF,TGTGCCAGCAGCTCCTTAGCGGGGAGCACAGATACGCAGTATTTT
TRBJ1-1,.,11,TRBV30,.,CACVENTEAFF,TGTGCCTGCGTTGAGAACACTGAAGCTTTCTTT
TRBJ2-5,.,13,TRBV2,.,CASSEAPGETQYF,TGTGCCAGCAGTGAAGCGCCGGGGGAGACCCAGTACTTC
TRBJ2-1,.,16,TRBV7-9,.,CASSLSGGGIDNEQFF,TGTGCCAGCAGCTTGAGCGGAGGCGGGATCGACAATGAGCAGTTCTTC
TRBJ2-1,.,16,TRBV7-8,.,CASSLVVGDSYNEQFF,TGTGCCAGCAGCTTAGTAGTTGGCGACTCCTACAATGAGCAGTTCTTC
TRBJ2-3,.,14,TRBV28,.,CASISGRGTDTQYF,TGTGCCAGCATTTCCGGGCGAGGCACAGATACGCAGTATTTT
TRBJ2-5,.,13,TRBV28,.,CASSLGEGETQYF,TGTGCCAGCAGTTTAGGAGAGGGAGAGACCCAGTACTTC
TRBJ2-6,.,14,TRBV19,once,CASFRGSGANVLTF,TGTGCCAGTTTTAGAGGCTCTGGGGCCAACGTCCTGACTTTC